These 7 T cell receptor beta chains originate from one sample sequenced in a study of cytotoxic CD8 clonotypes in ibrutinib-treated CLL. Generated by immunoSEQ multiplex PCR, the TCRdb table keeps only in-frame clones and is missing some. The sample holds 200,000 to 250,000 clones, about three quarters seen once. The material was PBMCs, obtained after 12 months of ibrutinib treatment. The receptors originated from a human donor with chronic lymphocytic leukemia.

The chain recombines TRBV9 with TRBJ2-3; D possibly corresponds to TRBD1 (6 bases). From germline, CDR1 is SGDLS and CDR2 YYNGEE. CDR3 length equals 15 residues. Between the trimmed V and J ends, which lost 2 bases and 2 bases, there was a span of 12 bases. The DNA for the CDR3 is TGTGCCAGCAGCGTCACAGGGTTCCCCACAGATACGCAGTATTTT. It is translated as CASSVTGFPTDTQYF.

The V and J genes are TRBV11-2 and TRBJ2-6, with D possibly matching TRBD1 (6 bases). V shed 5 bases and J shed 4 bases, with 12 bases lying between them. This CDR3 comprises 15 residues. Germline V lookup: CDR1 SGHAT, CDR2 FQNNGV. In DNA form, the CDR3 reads TGTGCCAGCAGCCGAACAGGGTCCGGGGCCAACGTCCTGACTTTC. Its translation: CASSRTGSGANVLTF.

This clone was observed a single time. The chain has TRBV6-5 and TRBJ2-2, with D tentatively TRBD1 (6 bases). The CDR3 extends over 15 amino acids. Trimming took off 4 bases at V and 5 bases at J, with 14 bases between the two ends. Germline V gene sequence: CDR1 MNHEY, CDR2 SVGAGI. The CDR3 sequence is CASSSTGWNTGELFF. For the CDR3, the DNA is TGTGCCAGCAGTTCAACAGGGTGGAATACCGGGGAGCTGTTTTTT.

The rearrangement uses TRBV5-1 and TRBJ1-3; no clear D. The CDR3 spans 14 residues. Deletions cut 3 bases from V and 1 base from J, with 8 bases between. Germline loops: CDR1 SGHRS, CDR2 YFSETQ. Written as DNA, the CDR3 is TGCGCCAGCAGCTCCGATTTTTCTGGAAACACCATATATTTT. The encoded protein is CASSSDFSGNTIYF.

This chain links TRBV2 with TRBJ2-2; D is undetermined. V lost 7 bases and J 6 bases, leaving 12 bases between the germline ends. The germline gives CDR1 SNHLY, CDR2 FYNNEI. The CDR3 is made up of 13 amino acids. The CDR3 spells CASTPDAAGELFF. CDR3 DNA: TGTGCCAGCACCCCCGACGCGGCCGGGGAGCTGTTTTTT.

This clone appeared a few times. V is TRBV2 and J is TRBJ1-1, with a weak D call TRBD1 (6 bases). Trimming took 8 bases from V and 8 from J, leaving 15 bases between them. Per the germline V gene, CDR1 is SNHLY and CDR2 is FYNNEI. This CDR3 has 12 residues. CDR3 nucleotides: TGTGCCAGCGGGTTCTCCGGGACAGAAGCTTTCTTT. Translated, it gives CASGFSGTEAFF.

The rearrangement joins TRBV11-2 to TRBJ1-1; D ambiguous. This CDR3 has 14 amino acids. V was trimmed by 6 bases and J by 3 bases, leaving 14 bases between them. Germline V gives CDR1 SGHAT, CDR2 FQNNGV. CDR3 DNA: TGTGCCAGCAGTCTGTGGTTAGGTGACACTGAAGCTTTCTTT. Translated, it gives CASSLWLGDTEAFF.